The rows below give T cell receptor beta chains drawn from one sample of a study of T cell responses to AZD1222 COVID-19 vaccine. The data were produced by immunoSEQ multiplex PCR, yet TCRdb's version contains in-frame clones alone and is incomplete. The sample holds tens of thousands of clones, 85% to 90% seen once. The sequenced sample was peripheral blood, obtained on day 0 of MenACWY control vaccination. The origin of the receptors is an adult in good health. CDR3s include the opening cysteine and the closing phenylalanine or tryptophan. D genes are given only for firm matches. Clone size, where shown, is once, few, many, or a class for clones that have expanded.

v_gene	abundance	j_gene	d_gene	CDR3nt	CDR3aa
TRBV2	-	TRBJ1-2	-	TGTGCCAGCAGTGTACAAGGCTATGGCTACACCTTC	CASSVQGYGYTF
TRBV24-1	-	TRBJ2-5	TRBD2	TGTGCCACCAGTGTGACTAGCGGGGGGTTGAAGACCCAGTACTTC	CATSVTSGGLKTQYF
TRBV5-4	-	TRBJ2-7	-	TGTGCCAGCAGCTTGGGCAAAACCTACGAGCAGTACTTC	CASSLGKTYEQYF
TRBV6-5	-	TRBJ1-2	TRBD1	TGTGCCAGCATCGACAGGGAGGATGACTATGGCTACACCTTC	CASIDREDDYGYTF
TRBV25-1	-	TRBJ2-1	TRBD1	TGTGCCAGCAGTGAATATAAAGGACAGGGATACAATGAGCAGTTCTTC	CASSEYKGQGYNEQFF
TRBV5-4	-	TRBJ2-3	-	TGTGCCAGCAGCTCCGGACGGAGCACAGATACGCAGTATTTT	CASSSGRSTDTQYF
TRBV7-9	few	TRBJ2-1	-	TGTGCCAGCAGCTTAGGAAGTATGGGGTACAATGAGCAGTTCTTC	CASSLGSMGYNEQFF
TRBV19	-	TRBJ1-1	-	TGTGCCAGTAGTATGGGGCAGTACACTGAAGCTTTCTTT	CASSMGQYTEAFF
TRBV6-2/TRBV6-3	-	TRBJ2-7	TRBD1	TGTGCCAGCAGTCCGACCGGGACAGGGGCCTACGAGCAGTACTTC	CASSPTGTGAYEQYF
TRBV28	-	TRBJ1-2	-	TGTGCCAGCAGTTCCCCAGGGACATCATATGGCTACACCTTC	CASSSPGTSYGYTF
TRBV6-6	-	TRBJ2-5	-	TGTGCCAGCAGTTACTCCCTAGCCAACCAAGAGACCCAGTACTTC	CASSYSLANQETQYF
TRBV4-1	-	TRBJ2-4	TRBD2	TGCGCCAGCAGCCAAGATCGGAGTAGCGGGGGGGCCTGGACCAAAAACATTCAGTACTTC	CASSQDRSSGGAWTKNIQYF
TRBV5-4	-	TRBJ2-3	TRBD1	TGTGCCAGCAGCTTGGGGACAGGGGGCACAGATACGCAGTATTTT	CASSLGTGGTDTQYF
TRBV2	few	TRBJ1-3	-	TGTGCCAGCGGAGGACCAGGGGATTCTGGAAACACCATATATTTT	CASGGPGDSGNTIYF
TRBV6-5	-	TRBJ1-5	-	TGTGCCAGCAGTTACCAAAGGGGTGCGCAGCCCCAGCATTTT	CASSYQRGAQPQHF
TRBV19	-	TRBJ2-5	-	TGTGCCAGTATAGGACCTGGGGGCGAGACCCAGTACTTC	CASIGPGGETQYF
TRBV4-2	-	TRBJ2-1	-	TGTGCCAGCAGCCAAGGTGGACCAGATAGTAATGAGCAGTTCTTC	CASSQGGPDSNEQFF
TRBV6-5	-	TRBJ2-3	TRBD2	TGTGCCAGCAGTTCCCCGGGGGGTACGCAGTATTTT	CASSSPGGTQYF
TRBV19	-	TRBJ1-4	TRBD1	TGTGCCAGTAGTGGAGGGGGGGACAGAAATGAAAAACTGTTTTTT	CASSGGGDRNEKLFF
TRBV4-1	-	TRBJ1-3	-	TGCGCCAGCAGCCACCGCATCGGGGCTGGAAACACCATATATTTT	CASSHRIGAGNTIYF
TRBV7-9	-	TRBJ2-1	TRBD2	TGTGCCAGTGAACTAGCGGGGGGGCTCAATGAGCAGTTCTTC	CASELAGGLNEQFF
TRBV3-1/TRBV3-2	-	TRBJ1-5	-	TGTGCCAGCAGCCAGTCGGATTCCTTCCCATTCCAGCATTTT	CASSQSDSFPFQHF
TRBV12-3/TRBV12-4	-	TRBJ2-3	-	TGTGCCAGCAGTCTACAGGGCACAGATACGCAGTATTTT	CASSLQGTDTQYF
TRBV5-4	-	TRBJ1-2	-	TGTGCCAGCAGCCCGGAAGGCGTCGGACAGCCCTATGGCTACACCTTC	CASSPEGVGQPYGYTF
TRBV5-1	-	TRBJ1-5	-	TGCGCCAGCAGCCCCGATGGAACGAGCAATCAGCCCCAGCATTTT	CASSPDGTSNQPQHF
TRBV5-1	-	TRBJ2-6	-	TGCGCCAGCACCCCCACCCTCTCTGGGGCCAACGTCCTGACTTTC	CASTPTLSGANVLTF
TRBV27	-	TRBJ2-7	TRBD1	TGTGCCAGCAGTTCGTCCGGGACAGGACGTCGCGAGCAGTACTTC	CASSSSGTGRREQYF
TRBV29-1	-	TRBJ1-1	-	TGCAGCGCCAGGACAATGAACACTGAAGCTTTCTTT	CSARTMNTEAFF
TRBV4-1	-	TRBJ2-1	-	TGCGCCAGCAGCCAAGATCTGGTACACCCCTCCTACAATGAGCAGTTCTTC	CASSQDLVHPSYNEQFF
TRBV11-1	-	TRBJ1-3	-	TGTGCCAGTATGGACCGGAGCTCTGGAAACACCATATATTTT	CASMDRSSGNTIYF
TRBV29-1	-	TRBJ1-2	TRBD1	TGCAGCGTACGTCGGGGACAGGGGTATGGCTACACCTTC	CSVRRGQGYGYTF
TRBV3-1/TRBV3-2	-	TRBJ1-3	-	TGTGCCAGCAGCCAATACGCTGGAAACACCATATATTTT	CASSQYAGNTIYF
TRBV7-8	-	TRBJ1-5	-	TGTGCCAGCAGCTTAGCGGCGGGAGGCTACTATAGCAATCAGCCCCAGCATTTT	CASSLAAGGYYSNQPQHF
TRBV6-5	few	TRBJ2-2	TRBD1	TGTGCCAGCAGTTCCGGGACAGGGGACACCGGGGAGCTGTTTTTT	CASSSGTGDTGELFF
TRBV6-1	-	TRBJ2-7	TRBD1	TGTGCCAGCAGTGAGGACAGGGGCCCGAGGGGGCAGTACTTC	CASSEDRGPRGQYF
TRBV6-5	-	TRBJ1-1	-	TGTGCCAGCGGTCAAAGATTGATGGACACTGAAGCTTTCTTT	CASGQRLMDTEAFF
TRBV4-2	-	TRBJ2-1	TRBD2	TGTGCCAGCAGCCAAGATAGCGGGGGGGCCTACAGTGAGCAGTTCTTC	CASSQDSGGAYSEQFF
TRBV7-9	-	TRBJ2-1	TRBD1	TGTGCCAGCAGCCCAGGGGGCGAGCAGTTCTTC	CASSPGGEQFF
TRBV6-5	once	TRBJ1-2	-	TGTGCCAGCAGTTATTATTTAGTCGACAGAGTCTATGGCTACACCTTC	CASSYYLVDRVYGYTF
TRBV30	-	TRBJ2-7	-	TGTGCCTGGAGTGGTACCCCGGGACGGAGGTACGAGCAGTACTTC	CAWSGTPGRRYEQYF
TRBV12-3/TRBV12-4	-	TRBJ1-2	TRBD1	TGTGCCAGCAGGCAGGGGGCAGGTGGCTACACCTTC	CASRQGAGGYTF
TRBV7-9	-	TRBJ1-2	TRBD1	TGTGCCAGCAGCGGGACAGGGGACTTGGGTTATGGCTACACCTTC	CASSGTGDLGYGYTF
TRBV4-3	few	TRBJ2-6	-	TGCGCCAGCAGCCAAGAAGGTGACAGCTCTGGGGCCAACGTCCTGACTTTC	CASSQEGDSSGANVLTF
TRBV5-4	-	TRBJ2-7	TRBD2	TGTGCCAGCGCCGCGCGGGGAGGGATAGACTCCTACGAGCAGTACTTC	CASAARGGIDSYEQYF
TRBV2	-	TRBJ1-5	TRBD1	TGTGCCAGCAACGCCGGGACAGCAAATCAGCCCCAGCATTTT	CASNAGTANQPQHF